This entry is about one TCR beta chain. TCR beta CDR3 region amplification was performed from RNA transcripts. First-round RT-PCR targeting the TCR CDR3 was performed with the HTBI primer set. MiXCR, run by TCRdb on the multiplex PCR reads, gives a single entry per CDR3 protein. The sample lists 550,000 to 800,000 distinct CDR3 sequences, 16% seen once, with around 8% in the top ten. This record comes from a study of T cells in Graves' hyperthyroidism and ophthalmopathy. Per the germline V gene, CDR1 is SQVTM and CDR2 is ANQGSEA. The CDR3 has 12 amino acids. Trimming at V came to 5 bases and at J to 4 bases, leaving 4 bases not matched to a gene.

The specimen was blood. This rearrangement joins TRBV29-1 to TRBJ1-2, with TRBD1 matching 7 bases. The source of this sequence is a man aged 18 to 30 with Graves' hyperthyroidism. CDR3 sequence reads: CSVPGTVYGYTF. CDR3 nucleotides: TGCAGCGTTCCCGGGACAGTCTATGGCTACACCTTC.